One and the same sample provided the 31 T cell receptor beta chains below, sequenced in a study of T cell changes during pregnancy in multiple sclerosis. Sequencing used immunoSEQ multiplex PCR; TCRdb keeps in-frame clones, though not all of them. This table holds over 90,000 clones, 85% to 95% found once. Sample: peripheral blood, taken after pregnancy. The receptors were sampled from a female donor with multiple sclerosis, enrolled in a pregnancy study.

The chain joins TRBV7-9 to TRBJ1-1; 7 nucleotides line up with TRBD1. In germline, CDR1 is SEHNR, CDR2 FQNEAQ (reference sequence). This CDR3 region has 14 residues. Losses at the gene ends were 5 bases for V and 0 bases for J; bases not matched to a gene: 3. CDR3 amino acids: CASSRDRVNTEAFF. CDR3 nucleotide sequence: TGTGCCAGCAGCCGCGACAGGGTGAACACTGAAGCTTTCTTT.

This clone was observed a single time. This chain links TRBV30 with TRBJ1-1; 7 bases are a match to TRBD1. J lost 5 bases, V lost 0 bases, and 3 bases had no gene match. Germline values: CDR1 GTSNPN, CDR2 SVGIG (reference sequence). The CDR3 is 13 amino acids. The CDR3 region has the DNA TGTGCCTGGAGTGTATCGACAGGGACTGAAGCTTTCTTT. Its protein is CAWSVSTGTEAFF.

The CDR3, as DNA: TGTGCCAGCAGCTTCGACAGGGTTCAGCCCCAGCATTTT. Amino acid sequence: CASSFDRVQPQHF. The chain has TRBV6-5 and TRBJ1-5; 7 bases line up with TRBD1. J was trimmed by 6 bases and V by 6 bases; bases with no gene match: 5. This CDR3 contains 13 residues. Germline lookup yields CDR1 MNHEY and CDR2 SVGAGI.

V and J are TRBV5-1 and TRBJ2-1; D ambiguous. The germline gives CDR1 SGHRS, CDR2 YFSETQ. V was shortened by 0 bases and J by 8 bases, with 9 bases between the two germline ends. This CDR3 spans 13 amino acids. The CDR3 region is CASSLVPPDEQFF. The CDR3 DNA sequence: TGCGCCAGCAGCTTGGTTCCCCCTGATGAGCAGTTCTTC.

The V gene is TRBV4-2, the J gene TRBJ1-1; D remains ambiguous. V lost 1 base and J lost 5, with 14 bases in between. CDR1 LGHNA and CDR2 YNFKEQ come from the germline V gene. CDR3 length: 15 residues. CDR3 sequence reads: CASSQAESVKTEAFF. The CDR3, as DNA: TGTGCCAGCAGCCAAGCCGAGTCGGTAAAGACTGAAGCTTTCTTT.

The V call is TRBV5-8, the J call TRBJ2-2, with D hard to call. This CDR3 comprises 15 residues. Germline V lookup: CDR1 SGHTS, CDR2 YDEGEE. V was shortened by 2 bases and J by 6 bases, with 14 bases between the two germline ends. The CDR3: CASSFGSGHPGELFF. As DNA, the CDR3 is TGTGCCAGCAGCTTTGGCAGTGGGCATCCCGGGGAGCTGTTTTTT.

This sequence joins TRBV19 and TRBJ2-1; 7 bases agree with TRBD2. The CDR3 is 13 amino acids. CDR1 is LNHDA and CDR2 is SQIVND in the germline V gene (reference sequence). Trimming at V came to 9 bases and at J to 6 bases, leaving 8 bases not matched to a gene. The CDR3, as DNA: TGTGCCAGCCTAGGGAGGGCTAGCAATGAGCAGTTCTTC. Amino acids: CASLGRASNEQFF.

This clone appeared a single time. The CDR3 sequence is CASSYLAKSDIQYF. In nucleotides, the CDR3 is TGTGCCAGCAGCTACCTAGCGAAGAGCGACATTCAGTACTTC. V is TRBV7-8 and J is TRBJ2-4; perhaps TRBD2 as D (6 bases). V was pared by 4 bases and J by 8 bases, with 15 bases between. The CDR3 extends over 14 amino acids. Germline assignment: CDR1 SGHVS and CDR2 FQNEAQ.

In this sample, this clone turned up once. The genes are TRBV28 and TRBJ2-3; 11 bases are shared with TRBD2. Germline V gene data show CDR1 as MDHEN and CDR2 as SYDVKM. The V and J ends lost 3 bases and 0 bases, in that order; junction bases with no gene match: 2. The CDR3 runs 16 residues. Here the CDR3 DNA reads TGTGCCAGCAGTTTCCTAGCGGGGGGAAGCACAGATACGCAGTATTTT. Encoded protein: CASSFLAGGSTDTQYF.

The chain combines TRBV15 with TRBJ1-4; 10 nucleotides match TRBD1. Germline lookup yields CDR1 LNHNV and CDR2 YYDKDF (reference sequence). Unmatched junction bases numbered 6, after V lost 2 bases and J lost 3 bases. This CDR3 has 17 residues. CDR3 bases: TGTGCCACCAGCAGACCACGGACAGGGGGTGCTAATGAAAAACTGTTTTTT. Protein: CATSRPRTGGANEKLFF.

This sequence joins TRBV7-2 and TRBJ1-2; TRBD1 agrees at 8 bases. This CDR3 comprises 15 residues. Per the germline V gene, CDR1 is SGHTA and CDR2 is FQGNSA. Trimming at V came to 5 bases and at J to 1 base, leaving 6 bases not matched to a gene. The CDR3 bases are TGTGCCAGCAGCCCTCGGACAGGGTATAACTATGGCTACACCTTC. This gives the protein CASSPRTGYNYGYTF.

V usage is TRBV15 and J usage is TRBJ2-1; 10 bases agree with TRBD2. Germline assignment: CDR1 LNHNV and CDR2 YYDKDF (reference sequence). With V trimmed by 6 bases and J by 7 bases, 6 bases remained unmatched. The CDR3 consists of 14 residues. CDR3 protein: CATSSLAGANEQFF. CDR3 nucleotide sequence: TGTGCCACCAGTAGCCTAGCGGGGGCAAATGAGCAGTTCTTC.

This clone was detected only once. The gene calls are TRBV2 and TRBJ2-3; possibly TRBD1 for D (7 bases). V dropped 7 bases and J dropped 0 bases, with 14 bases sitting between them. Germline V gives CDR1 SNHLY, CDR2 FYNNEI. The CDR3 is made up of 15 amino acids. CDR3 sequence reads: CASTQGGGSTDTQYF. The CDR3 bases are TGTGCCAGCACCCAGGGGGGTGGTAGCACAGATACGCAGTATTTT.

V usage is TRBV7-3 and J usage is TRBJ2-1, with a weak D call TRBD1 (5 bases). Germline CDR1 and CDR2: SGHTA and FQGTGA. The CDR3 consists of 15 residues. The V and J ends lost 2 bases and 6 bases respectively, with 14 bases between them. CDR3 nucleotides: TGTGCCAGCAGCTTATTTGGTTGGCAGGGCAATGAGCAGTTCTTC. As protein: CASSLFGWQGNEQFF.

This chain joins TRBV9 and TRBJ2-2; possibly TRBD1 for D (6 bases). The germline V gene has CDR1 SGDLS and CDR2 YYNGEE. V was cut by 4 bases and J by 0 bases, with 13 bases left in between. The CDR3 consists of 16 residues. Here the CDR3 DNA reads TGTGCCAGCAGCCCACGGACAGAATCGAACACCGGGGAGCTGTTTTTT. Protein: CASSPRTESNTGELFF.

This chain uses TRBV25-1 with TRBJ1-6, with D hard to call. Germline V lookup: CDR1 MGHDK, CDR2 SYGVNS. V lost 3 bases, J lost 8 bases, and 11 bases lay in between. The CDR3 sequence is 14 residues long. CDR3 nucleotide sequence: TGTGCCAGCAGTGAGGGGAGGTGGGATTCACCCCTCCACTTT. Translating it yields CASSEGRWDSPLHF.

V and J are TRBV11-2 and TRBJ2-1; 8 bases fit TRBD1. Per the germline V gene, CDR1 is SGHAT and CDR2 is FQNNGV. The CDR3 runs to 15 residues. The V and J ends lost 2 bases and 8 bases, in that order; junction bases with no gene match: 8. In DNA form, the CDR3 reads TGTGCCAGCAGCTTACTCGGACAGGGCAGGCATGAGCAGTTCTTC. Translating it yields CASSLLGQGRHEQFF. Full variable domain (missing parts from reference TRBV11-2 and TRBJ2-1): EAGVAQSPRYKIIEKRQSVAFWCNPISGHATLYWYQQILGQGPKLLIQFQNNGVVDDSQLPKDRFSAERLKGVDSTLKIQPAKLEDSAVYLCASSLLGQGRHEQFFGPGTRLTVL.

This clone was picked up one time. This chain uses TRBV29-1 with TRBJ1-5; 8 bases line up with TRBD1. V shed 5 bases, J shed 5 bases, and the junction held 2 bases outside the gene matches. Germline assignment: CDR1 SQVTM and CDR2 ANQGSEA. The CDR3 is 12 residues long. This CDR3 reads CSVQTGDQPQHF. CDR3 DNA: TGCAGCGTTCAGACAGGGGATCAGCCCCAGCATTTT. The variable domain in full, with the rest retrieved from reference TRBV29-1 and TRBJ1-5, is SAVISQKPSRDICQRGTSLTIQCQVDSQVTMMFWYRQQPGQSLTLIATANQGSEATYESGFVIDKFPISRPNLTFSTLTVSNMSPEDSSIYLCSVQTGDQPQHFGDGTRLSIL.

This chain links TRBV5-1 with TRBJ2-2; TRBD2 matches at 8 bases. Trimming at V came to 4 bases and at J to 1 base, leaving 6 bases not matched to a gene. This CDR3 is built from 16 residues. CDR1 SGHRS and CDR2 YFSETQ come from the germline V gene. CDR3 protein: CASSPSAGGNTGELFF. CDR3 DNA sequence: TGCGCCAGCAGCCCGAGTGCGGGAGGGAACACCGGGGAGCTGTTTTTT.

The J gene is TRBJ2-7, the V gene TRBV11-2, with TRBD1 matching 9 bases. The V and J ends lost 6 bases and 3 bases, in that order; junction bases with no gene match: 6. Germline loops: CDR1 SGHAT, CDR2 FQNNGV. The CDR3 runs 14 residues. This CDR3 is CASSTGGQGYEQYF. For the CDR3, the DNA is TGTGCCAGCAGTACGGGGGGACAGGGCTACGAGCAGTACTTC.

The gene calls are TRBV5-4 and TRBJ2-2; D unclear. The CDR3 has 12 residues. The V end lost 4 bases, the J end lost 7 bases, and 8 bases lay between the germline ends. The germline V gene encodes CDR1 SGHNT and CDR2 YYREEE (reference sequence). The CDR3 DNA reads TGTGCCAGCAGCCTCCAGGTCGGGGAGCTGTTTTTT. Translation: CASSLQVGELFF.

This chain uses TRBV5-6 with TRBJ1-1; 7 bases align to TRBD1. The CDR3 contains 15 residues. Germline lookup yields CDR1 SGHDT and CDR2 YYEEEE. The V gene end was trimmed by 4 bases and the J gene end by 5 bases; junction bases not matched to a gene: 11. CDR3: CASSPATGLGTEAFF. DNA of the CDR3: TGTGCCAGCAGCCCAGCGACAGGGCTGGGTACTGAAGCTTTCTTT.

This chain joins TRBV7-7 and TRBJ2-3; 7 bases agree with TRBD1. The CDR3 is made up of 13 amino acids. V lost 5 bases and J lost 4; bases outside the gene matches: 3. Germline V gene sequence: CDR1 SSHAT, CDR2 FNYEAQ (reference sequence). The CDR3 nucleotides are TGTGCCAGCAGCCTCGGACAGGCAGATACGCAGTATTTT. It codes for CASSLGQADTQYF.

This sequence joins TRBV15 and TRBJ2-3, with D tentatively TRBD2 (5 bases). Germline CDR1 LNHNV, CDR2 YYDKDF (reference sequence). The CDR3 is 16 residues long. V was cut by 4 bases and J by 0 bases, with 14 bases left in between. CDR3 bases: TGTGCCACCAGCATGGACTGGGGATCTAGCACAGATACGCAGTATTTT. Its protein is CATSMDWGSSTDTQYF.

The table lists this clone with a count of one. The chain couples TRBV7-9 to TRBJ2-2; possibly TRBD1 for D (6 bases). The CDR3 is 15 residues long. V lost 0 bases, J lost 4 bases, and 9 bases lay in between. The germline V gene has CDR1 SEHNR and CDR2 FQNEAQ (reference sequence). Here the CDR3 reads CASSLATGRTGELFF. The CDR3, as DNA: TGTGCCAGCAGCTTAGCGACAGGTCGCACCGGGGAGCTGTTTTTT.

The chain joins TRBV7-3 to TRBJ2-5, with D possibly matching TRBD2 (7 bases). Germline values: CDR1 SGHTA, CDR2 FQGTGA. The length of the CDR3 is 16 residues. Trimming left V 0 bases short and J 2 bases short, with 13 bases between. The CDR3 sequence is CASSLTGRGRQETQYF. CDR3 in DNA: TGTGCCAGCAGCTTAACTGGGCGGGGGCGACAAGAGACCCAGTACTTC.

The chain links TRBV30 to TRBJ2-5; D not resolved. V shed 2 bases and J shed 4 bases, with 11 bases lying between them. The CDR3 has 13 residues. CDR1 is GTSNPN, CDR2 SVGIG, per germline (reference sequence). This chain's CDR3 is CAWSTQQSETQYF. In DNA, the CDR3 is TGTGCCTGGAGTACTCAACAGTCAGAGACCCAGTACTTC. The variable domain in full, with the rest retrieved from reference TRBV30 and TRBJ2-5, is SQTIHQWPATLVQPVGSPLSLECTVEGTSNPNLYWYRQAAGRGLQLLFYSVGIGQISSEVPQNLSASRPQDRQFILSSKKLLLSDSGFYLCAWSTQQSETQYFGPGTRLLVL.

The chain uses TRBV7-8 and TRBJ1-2, with 9 bases fitting TRBD1. CDR1 and CDR2 from the germline V gene are SGHVS and FQNEAQ. V dropped 5 bases and J dropped 4; count of bases not matched to a gene: 14. This CDR3 has 17 amino acids. The CDR3 region is CASSPKTGGASSYGYTF. CDR3 in DNA: TGTGCCAGCAGCCCTAAAACAGGGGGCGCGAGCTCCTATGGCTACACCTTC.

J is TRBJ2-7 and V is TRBV15; 7 bases are shared with TRBD1. The trim removed 5 bases at V and 4 bases at J, leaving 14 bases unmatched. CDR3 length: 16 residues. CDR1 and CDR2 from the germline V gene are LNHNV and YYDKDF (reference sequence). CDR3 loop: CATSLDPTGLTYEQYF. The CDR3 DNA sequence: TGTGCCACCAGCCTAGACCCGACAGGGTTAACTTACGAGCAGTACTTC.

The sample holds one count of this clone. The rearrangement uses TRBV5-4 and TRBJ1-1; D is undetermined. Per the germline V gene, CDR1 is SGHNT and CDR2 is YYREEE (reference sequence). The CDR3 covers 12 residues. Trimming shortened V by 4 bases and J by 4 bases, and 8 bases separated the two germline ends. The CDR3 loop reads CASSVGFTEAFF. DNA for the CDR3: TGTGCCAGCAGCGTCGGTTTCACTGAAGCTTTCTTT.

V usage is TRBV29-1 and J usage is TRBJ1-1; D remains unclear. Looked up from germline, CDR1 is SQVTM and CDR2 is ANQGSEA. The CDR3 is made up of 13 amino acids. With 4 bases removed from V and 5 bases from J, the gap between germline ends came to 14 bases. CDR3 in DNA: TGCAGCGTTGTAAAGGCCACGGGGACTGAAGCTTTCTTT. Its protein is CSVVKATGTEAFF.